These 25 T cell receptor beta chains share one sample of origin, sequenced in a study of T-cell reconstitution after alpha-beta-depleted transplantation in children. This sample's TCRbeta library carried unique molecular identifier barcodes. TCRdb independently ran MiXCR on the PCR reads; one entry per CDR3 protein. The sample carries 450,000 to 600,000 distinct CDR3 sequences, 32% recorded once. The sequencing here drew on PBMCs from the stem cell graft donor, taken from the stem cell graft. These receptor sequences come from a human donor who donated a stem cell graft to a child with aplastic anemia.

The CDR3 sequence is CASSTGLSETQYF. The CDR3 nucleotides are TGTGCCAGCAGCACCGGACTGTCGGAGACCCAGTACTTC. The V gene is TRBV11-2, the J gene TRBJ2-5, with a weak D call TRBD2 (5 bases). V dropped 5 bases and J dropped 5 bases, with 12 bases sitting between them. The CDR3 sequence is 13 residues long. Germline lookup yields CDR1 SGHAT and CDR2 FQNNGV.

This clonotype occurred a few times. The chain links TRBV7-8 to TRBJ2-3; 9 nucleotides align to TRBD2. The germline V gene encodes CDR1 SGHVS and CDR2 FQNEAQ. This CDR3 has 16 amino acids. Losses at the gene ends were 1 base for V and 3 bases for J; bases not matched to a gene: 5. Here the CDR3 reads CASSLEAGGETDTQYF. In nucleotides, the CDR3 is TGTGCCAGCAGCTTAGAAGCGGGAGGTGAGACAGATACGCAGTATTTT.

This clonotype has just a few counts. This chain connects TRBV7-2 to TRBJ1-5, with unresolved D. The CDR3 loop spans 15 amino acids. V lost 1 base and J lost 3, with 10 bases in between. Germline CDR1 SGHTA, CDR2 FQGNSA. The CDR3, as DNA: TGTGCCAGCAGCTTAGTCGGGCAGAACAATCAGCCCCAGCATTTT. Protein sequence: CASSLVGQNNQPQHF.

CDR3 sequence reads: CASSPKQEGYEQYF. The CDR3 DNA sequence: TGCGCCAGCAGCCCCAAACAGGAAGGTTACGAGCAGTACTTC. J is TRBJ2-7 and V is TRBV4-3, with a tentative D call TRBD1 (5 bases). The CDR3 loop spans 14 amino acids. The V gene's germline CDR1 is LGHNA and CDR2 YSLEER. V dropped 4 bases and J dropped 4 bases, with 14 bases sitting between them.

The chain recombines TRBV4-1 with TRBJ2-3; TRBD1 matches at 7 bases. After removal of 0 bases from V and 4 bases from J, the junction contained 7 bases not matched to a gene. The CDR3 length is 16 residues. Germline loops: CDR1 MGHRA, CDR2 YSYEKL. The CDR3 loop reads CASSQDDRAPPDTQYF. DNA for the CDR3: TGCGCCAGCAGCCAAGATGACAGGGCTCCCCCAGATACGCAGTATTTT.

This clonotype was recorded a few times. The genes are TRBV7-9 and TRBJ2-1; tentatively, D is TRBD2 (6 bases). Trimming left V 5 bases short and J 8 bases short, with 22 bases between. Germline V gives CDR1 SEHNR, CDR2 FQNEAQ (reference sequence). The CDR3 spans 16 residues. The CDR3 nucleotides are TGTGCCAGCAGCCAACCCTTGCGGGGACCCTCGGATGAGCAGTTCTTC. This gives the protein CASSQPLRGPSDEQFF.

This clonotype was detected a few times. The V gene is TRBV19, the J gene TRBJ1-5; D possibly corresponds to TRBD1 (6 bases). Germline V CDR1 and CDR2: LNHDA, SQIVND (reference sequence). The CDR3 loop spans 14 amino acids. V lost 10 bases and J 3 bases, leaving 16 bases between the germline ends. The CDR3 DNA reads as TGTGCCACCACTTTGGACAGATCCAATCAGCCCCAGCATTTT. Protein sequence: CATTLDRSNQPQHF.

The chain has TRBV29-1 and TRBJ1-2; D is possibly TRBD1 (5 bases). Germline V lookup: CDR1 SQVTM, CDR2 ANQGSEA. V was trimmed by 6 bases and J by 5 bases, leaving 16 bases between them. The CDR3 runs to 13 residues. The CDR3 loop reads CSVGTDRGYGYTF. Here the CDR3 DNA reads TGCAGCGTGGGGACTGACCGAGGATATGGCTACACCTTC. Looking up the rest from reference TRBV29-1 and TRBJ1-2 gives the full variable domain: SAVISQKPSRDICQRGTSLTIQCQVDSQVTMMFWYRQQPGQSLTLIATANQGSEATYESGFVIDKFPISRPNLTFSTLTVSNMSPEDSSIYLCSVGTDRGYGYTFGSGTRLTVV.

V and J are TRBV10-3 and TRBJ2-1, with D perhaps given as TRBD1 or TRBD2 (5 bases each). The germline V gene encodes CDR1 ENHRY and CDR2 SYGVKD. Deletions cut 0 bases from V and 7 bases from J, with 10 bases between. The CDR3 is made up of 14 amino acids. The CDR3 region has the DNA TGTGCCATCAGTGAGTCTTGGGGACCTAATGAGCAGTTCTTC. Residues: CAISESWGPNEQFF.

Many counts were recorded for this clonotype. The chain links TRBV29-1 to TRBJ2-3; a possible D gene is TRBD2 (7 bases). CDR3 size: 13 residues. V lost 2 bases to trimming and J lost 4 bases, with 10 bases between them. Germline-derived CDR1 and CDR2 are SQVTM and ANQGSEA. The CDR3 DNA reads TGCAGCGTTGAAAGGGGGAGGGCAGATACGCAGTATTTT. It encodes CSVERGRADTQYF.

This chain uses TRBV5-1 with TRBJ2-5; 8 bases fit TRBD2. V lost 3 bases and J lost 5; bases outside the gene matches: 6. Germline CDR1 SGHRS, CDR2 YFSETQ. This CDR3 is 14 amino acids long. DNA of the CDR3: TGCGCCAGCAGCTCGGGACTAGGAGGCGAGACCCAGTACTTC. Amino acid sequence: CASSSGLGGETQYF.

This chain connects TRBV18 to TRBJ2-3; tentative D call: TRBD1 (5 bases). The germline gives CDR1 KGHSH, CDR2 LQKENI. Trimming removed 4 bases at V and 1 base at J, with 12 bases between. The CDR3 has 15 residues. As DNA, the CDR3 is TGTGCCAGCTCACGGGGCCAGAGCCGCACAGATACGCAGTATTTT. It is translated as CASSRGQSRTDTQYF.

J is TRBJ2-1 and V is TRBV10-3; 7 bases align to TRBD1. Unmatched junction bases numbered 6, after V lost 3 bases and J lost 1 base. The CDR3 consists of 16 residues. CDR1 ENHRY and CDR2 SYGVKD come from the germline V gene. The DNA of the CDR3 is TGTGCCATCAGTGACTTCAAACAGGGGTCCTACAATGAGCAGTTCTTC. Translating gives CAISDFKQGSYNEQFF.

As to this clonotype: At one end, the junction sequence differs from germline, possibly due to a read error. CDR3 amino acids: CASSLGGTENIGELFF. CDR3 bases: TGCGCCAGCAGCTTGGGAGGGACAGAGAACATCGGGGAGCTGTTTTTT. The chain joins TRBV5-1 to TRBJ2-2, with 7 bases lining up with TRBD1. The CDR3 totals 16 residues. Germline values: CDR1 SGHRS, CDR2 YFSETQ.

This clonotype was found a few times. This chain connects TRBV30 to TRBJ2-7, with a weak D call TRBD1 (6 bases). Trimming removed 1 base from V and 0 bases from J, with 13 bases in between. CDR1 GTSNPN and CDR2 SVGIG come from the germline V gene (reference sequence). The CDR3 contains 15 residues. The CDR3 reads CAWSGGHLSSYEQYF. The CDR3, as DNA: TGTGCCTGGAGTGGGGGACACTTGAGCTCCTACGAGCAGTACTTC.

By share, this clonotype ranks as medium-sized. The genes are TRBV20-1 and TRBJ2-7, with D tentatively TRBD2 (6 bases). CDR3 length: 13 residues. V was trimmed by 5 bases and J by 0 bases, leaving 11 bases between them. CDR1 and CDR2 from the germline V gene are DFQATT and SNEGSKA (reference sequence). As DNA, the CDR3 is TGCAGTGCTGCGGGACCTAGCTCCTACGAGCAGTACGTC. This translates into CSAAGPSSYEQYV.

The chain joins TRBV10-2 to TRBJ1-5; D is unclear. Germline V gene lookup returns CDR1 WSHSY and CDR2 SAAADI. This CDR3 is 14 amino acids long. Trimming shortened V by 0 bases and J by 6 bases, and 9 bases separated the two germline ends. The CDR3 bases are TGCGCCAGCAGTGAGTCGATGGGTTTTCAGCCCCAGCATTTT. Amino acid sequence: CASSESMGFQPQHF.

This clonotype was counted between two and nine times. This chain links TRBV18 with TRBJ1-1; D may be TRBD1 (5 bases). The CDR3 is 15 amino acids. Germline V gene lookup returns CDR1 KGHSH and CDR2 LQKENI. V was shortened by 4 bases and J by 2 bases, with 14 bases between the two germline ends. The CDR3 sequence: CASSLTTGENTEAFF. The CDR3 DNA follows: TGTGCCAGCTCACTAACCACAGGAGAAAACACTGAAGCTTTCTTT.

The rearrangement uses TRBV7-9 and TRBJ2-1, with TRBD1 matching over 10 bases. The CDR3 is made up of 13 amino acids. The germline V gene has CDR1 SEHNR and CDR2 FQNEAQ (reference sequence). The ends lost 8 bases at V and 7 bases at J; junction bases unmatched: 5. This CDR3 is CASGTGAINEQFF. Here the CDR3 DNA reads TGTGCCAGCGGGACAGGGGCAATAAATGAGCAGTTCTTC.

The chain carries TRBV5-8 and TRBJ1-5; the D gene is possibly TRBD1 (5 bases). From germline, CDR1 is SGHTS and CDR2 YDEGEE. This CDR3 is built from 15 residues. Trimming took 3 bases from V and 1 from J, leaving 11 bases between them. Written as DNA, the CDR3 is TGTGCCAGCAGCTCCTGGGGGTTCAGCAATCAGCCCCAGCATTTT. It codes for CASSSWGFSNQPQHF.

This sequence joins TRBV6-2 or TRBV6-3 and TRBJ2-7; tentative D call: TRBD1 (5 bases). V gave up 2 bases and J gave up 5 bases, with 13 bases separating them. This CDR3 comprises 14 residues. Germline assignment: CDR1 MNHEY and CDR2 SVGEGT. In nucleotides, the CDR3 is TGTGCCAGCAGTTACACTGGGGCCGCGAACGAGCAGTACTTC. It translates to CASSYTGAANEQYF.

This clonotype occurred a few times. The rearrangement links TRBV20-1 to TRBJ2-7; D unresolved. This CDR3 contains 11 residues. Per the germline V gene, CDR1 is DFQATT and CDR2 is SNEGSKA (reference sequence). Trimming cost V 5 bases and J 2 bases, with 7 bases left between them. The CDR3 sequence: CSAERAYEQYF. CDR3 DNA sequence: TGCAGTGCTGAAAGGGCCTACGAGCAGTACTTC.

This clonotype was picked up a small number of times. The gene calls are TRBV5-5 and TRBJ1-4; weak D call: TRBD1 (6 bases). CDR1 is SGHKS, CDR2 YYEKEE, per germline (reference sequence). V was shortened by 4 bases and J by 3 bases, with 10 bases between the two germline ends. The CDR3 length is 14 residues. The CDR3 protein is CASSLGGPNEKLFF. Written as DNA, the CDR3 is TGTGCCAGCAGCCTTGGGGGGCCTAATGAAAAACTGTTTTTT.

J is TRBJ1-1 and V is TRBV4-3, with 7 bases lining up with TRBD1. V trimming: 4 bases; J trimming: 2 bases; junction bases outside the gene matches: 7. The CDR3 contains 15 residues. Germline V gives CDR1 LGHNA, CDR2 YSLEER. The CDR3 is CASSRSGQTNTEAFF. CDR3 sequence (DNA): TGCGCCAGCAGCCGTTCGGGACAGACTAACACTGAAGCTTTCTTT.

This clonotype was seen more than once but under ten times. The chain uses TRBV25-1 and TRBJ2-5; 8 bases line up with TRBD2. V was pared by 3 bases and J by 1 base, with 7 bases of the junction left unmatched. The length of the CDR3 is 16 residues. Per germline, CDR1 MGHDK and CDR2 SYGVNS. This CDR3 is CASSDRGGAIQETQYF. The CDR3, as DNA: TGTGCCAGCAGTGACCGGGGGGGCGCGATCCAAGAGACCCAGTACTTC. Supplemented by reference TRBV25-1 and TRBJ2-5, the full variable domain reads EADIYQTPRYLVIGTGKKITLECSQTMGHDKMYWYQQDPGMELHLIHYSYGVNSTEKGDLSSESTVSRIRTEHFPLTLESARPSHTSQYLCASSDRGGAIQETQYFGPGTRLLVL.